Listed here are 12 T cell receptor beta chains from one sample, sequenced in a study of radiation and T cells in renal cell carcinoma. As for time point: blood 2 weeks post-SBRT. Treatment: 15 Gy SBRT to primary tumor, nephrectomy 4 weeks later. Profiling relied on immunoSEQ multiplex PCR, and the TCRdb table lists in-frame clones only, not all of them. Of some 120,000 clones in the sample, 80% to 90% are singletons; the top ten hold about 1.9%. This specimen was blood, taken from a patient whose treatment included radiotherapy and nephrectomy. The receptors originated from a woman in her sixties or seventies with renal cell carcinoma.

The chain is built from TRBV7-2 and TRBJ1-4, with 7 bases aligning to TRBD1. Germline V gene lookup returns CDR1 SGHTA and CDR2 FQGNSA. After removal of 6 bases from V and 7 bases from J, the junction contained 5 bases not matched to a gene. The CDR3 totals 13 residues. CDR3 sequence reads: CASSRDRLEKLFF. The DNA of the CDR3 is TGTGCCAGCAGTCGGGACAGACTTGAAAAACTGTTTTTT.

The sample holds a few counts of this clone. J is TRBJ2-1 and V is TRBV2, with D uncertain. The CDR3 is 13 amino acids. Trimming cost V 10 bases and J 3 bases, with 13 bases left between them. From germline, CDR1 is SNHLY and CDR2 FYNNEI. The CDR3 sequence: CATLPLDYNEQFF. The CDR3 DNA reads TGTGCCACCCTACCGCTGGACTACAATGAGCAGTTCTTC. Based on the CDR3 plus reference TRBV2 and TRBJ2-1, the full variable domain is EPEVTQTPSHQVTQMGQEVILRCVPISNHLYFYWYRQILGQKVEFLVSFYNNEISEKSEIFDDQFSVERPDGSNFTLKIRSTKLEDSAMYFCATLPLDYNEQFFGPGTRLTVL.

The gene calls are TRBV7-8 and TRBJ2-1, with 9 bases that match TRBD2. The germline gives CDR1 SGHVS, CDR2 FQNEAQ. V gave up 7 bases and J gave up 3 bases; unmatched junction bases: 10. CDR3 length: 16 residues. The CDR3 DNA sequence: TGTGCCAGCACCCCTTCTCTAGCGGGGTTCTACAATGAGCAGTTCTTC. Encoded protein: CASTPSLAGFYNEQFF. Combining the CDR3 with reference TRBV7-8 and TRBJ2-1 gives the whole variable domain GAGVSQSPRYKVAKRGQDVALRCDPISGHVSLFWYQQALGQGPEFLTYFQNEAQLDKSGLPSDRFFAERPEGSVSTLKIQRTQQEDSAVYLCASTPSLAGFYNEQFFGPGTRLTVL.

This chain links TRBV6-1 with TRBJ2-1; possible D gene TRBD1, 5 bases. V was cut by 4 bases and J by 7 bases, with 8 bases left in between. Germline CDR1 and CDR2: MNHNS and SASEGT. This CDR3 contains 12 residues. DNA of the CDR3: TGTGCCAGCAGTGCCTACAGGAATGAGCAGTTCTTC. It translates to CASSAYRNEQFF.

V and J are TRBV5-6 and TRBJ2-7; D remains ambiguous. Germline V lookup: CDR1 SGHDT, CDR2 YYEEEE. CDR3 length: 13 residues. V was clipped by 0 bases and J by 2 bases, with 6 bases between them. CDR3 sequence reads: CASSLDSAYEQYF. CDR3 DNA sequence: TGTGCCAGCAGCTTGGATTCGGCCTACGAGCAGTACTTC.

This chain joins TRBV5-1 and TRBJ2-2; D unclear. The CDR3 consists of 15 residues. In germline, CDR1 is SGHRS, CDR2 YFSETQ. V was pared by 2 bases and J by 6 bases, with 14 bases between. In DNA, the CDR3 is TGCGCCAGCAGCTTCCTATGGGAAGGACCCGGGGAGCTGTTTTTT. Protein product: CASSFLWEGPGELFF.

The chain recombines TRBV4-1 with TRBJ1-3; 8 nucleotides match TRBD1. V was clipped by 1 base and J by 0 bases; unmatched bases: 5. The CDR3 runs 17 residues. From germline, CDR1 is MGHRA and CDR2 YSYEKL. CDR3 bases: TGCGCCAGCAGCCAAGGGGACAGGTCCAACTCTGGAAACACCATATATTTT. It is translated as CASSQGDRSNSGNTIYF.

The rearrangement joins TRBV10-3 to TRBJ1-6, with D possibly being TRBD1 (5 bases). The CDR3 sequence is 16 residues long. V was trimmed by 2 bases and J by 3 bases, leaving 11 bases between them. Germline CDR1 reads ENHRY; CDR2 reads SYGVKD. CDR3 residues: CAISEAQGNYNSPLHF. CDR3 DNA: TGTGCCATCAGTGAGGCCCAGGGCAACTATAATTCACCCCTCCACTTT.

The chain links TRBV7-2 to TRBJ2-2, with D hard to call. Deletions cut 3 bases from V and 4 bases from J, with 3 bases between. The germline gives CDR1 SGHTA, CDR2 FQGNSA. The CDR3 is 12 residues long. CDR3 sequence: CASSFVTGELFF. The CDR3 DNA follows: TGTGCCAGCAGCTTCGTCACCGGGGAGCTGTTTTTT. Variable domain in full (rest from reference TRBV7-2 and TRBJ2-2): GAGVSQSPSNKVTEKGKDVELRCDPISGHTALYWYRQSLGQGLEFLIYFQGNSAPDKSGLPSDRFSAERTGGSVSTLTIQRTQQEDSAVYLCASSFVTGELFFGEGSRLTVL.

The V and J genes are TRBV28 and TRBJ2-7, with a possible D match to TRBD1 (5 bases). V dropped 5 bases and J dropped 9 bases, with 17 bases sitting between them. This CDR3 comprises 13 residues. Germline V CDR1 and CDR2: MDHEN, SYDVKM. CDR3 sequence: CASSTPGAPWQYF. CDR3 DNA sequence: TGTGCCAGCAGTACCCCTGGGGCACCTTGGCAGTACTTC.

V and J are TRBV6-6 and TRBJ1-1, with D perhaps matching TRBD1 (5 bases). The germline V gene encodes CDR1 MNHNY and CDR2 SVGAGI (reference sequence). This CDR3 region has 14 residues. The V and J ends lost 2 bases and 4 bases respectively, with 11 bases between them. CDR3 protein: CASSYRGRGTEAFF. Written as DNA, the CDR3 is TGTGCCAGCAGTTACCGAGGAAGGGGCACTGAAGCTTTCTTT.

This clone showed up just once. The rearrangement links TRBV2 to TRBJ2-2; D remains unclear. V was shortened by 4 bases and J by 1 base, with 4 bases between the two germline ends. The length of the CDR3 is 13 residues. Looked up from germline, CDR1 is SNHLY and CDR2 is FYNNEI. CDR3 sequence: CASSGENTGELFF. The CDR3 DNA reads TGTGCCAGCAGTGGGGAGAACACCGGGGAGCTGTTTTTT.